This paragraph covers one T cell receptor beta chain sequence. What it recognizes is unknown. This sample stems from a study of cytomegalovirus exposure and HLA in healthy donors. The PCR contained 60 Vbeta and 13 Jbeta primers. This table comes from immunoSEQ multiplex PCR, and its TCRdb copy is limited to in-frame clones, with some not included. The sample holds around 170,000 clones, roughly 82% seen once. Points from the study as a whole: Segments of the TCR beta V type were, in most cases, productive about 87% or about 30% of the time in an earlier analysis.

The sequenced sample was PBMCs. The clonotype was recovered from a woman aged 45-60 years in good health and CMV-seronegative.

The CDR3 bases are TGCGCCAGCAGCCAAGGAGGGGGCGGGAAGACCCAGTACTTC. Protein sequence: CASSQGGGGKTQYF. The chain carries TRBV4-3 and TRBJ2-5, with TRBD1 as a possible D gene (7 bases). V lost 1 base and J 6 bases, leaving 12 bases between the germline ends. The CDR3 is made up of 14 amino acids. Germline CDR1 and CDR2: LGHNA and YSLEER.